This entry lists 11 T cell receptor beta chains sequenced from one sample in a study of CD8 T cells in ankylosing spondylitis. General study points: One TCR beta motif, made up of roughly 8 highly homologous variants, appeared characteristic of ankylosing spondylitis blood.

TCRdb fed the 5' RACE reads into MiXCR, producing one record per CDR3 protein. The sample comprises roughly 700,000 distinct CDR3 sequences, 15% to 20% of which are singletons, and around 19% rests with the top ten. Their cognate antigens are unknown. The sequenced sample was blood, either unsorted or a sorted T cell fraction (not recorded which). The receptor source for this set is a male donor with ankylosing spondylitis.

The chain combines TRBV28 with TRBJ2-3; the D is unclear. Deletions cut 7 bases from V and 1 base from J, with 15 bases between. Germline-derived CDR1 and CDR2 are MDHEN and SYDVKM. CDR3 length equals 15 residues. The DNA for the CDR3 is TGTGCCAGCAACTCACCGGGCCTCGGCACAGATACGCAGTATTTT. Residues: CASNSPGLGTDTQYF.

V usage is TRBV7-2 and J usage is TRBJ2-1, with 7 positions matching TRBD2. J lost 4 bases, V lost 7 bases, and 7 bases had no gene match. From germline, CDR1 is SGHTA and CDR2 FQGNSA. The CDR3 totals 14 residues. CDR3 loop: CASTVRAGYNEQFF. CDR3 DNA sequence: TGTGCCAGCACCGTCCGAGCGGGGTACAATGAGCAGTTCTTC. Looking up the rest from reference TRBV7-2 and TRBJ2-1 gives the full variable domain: GAGVSQSPSNKVTEKGKDVELRCDPISGHTALYWYRQSLGQGLEFLIYFQGNSAPDKSGLPSDRFSAERTGGSVSTLTIQRTQQEDSAVYLCASTVRAGYNEQFFGPGTRLTVL.

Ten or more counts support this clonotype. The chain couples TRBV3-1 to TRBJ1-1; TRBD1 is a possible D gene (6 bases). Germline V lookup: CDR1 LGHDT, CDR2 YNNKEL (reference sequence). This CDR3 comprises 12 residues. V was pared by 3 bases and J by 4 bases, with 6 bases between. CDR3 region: CASSHRGTEAFF. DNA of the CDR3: TGTGCCAGCAGCCACAGGGGCACTGAAGCTTTCTTT. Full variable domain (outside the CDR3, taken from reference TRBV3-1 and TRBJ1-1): DTAVSQTPKYLVTQMGNDKSIKCEQNLGHDTMYWYKQDSKKFLKIMFSYNNKELIINETVPNRFSPKSPDKAHLNLHINSLELGDSAVYFCASSHRGTEAFFGQGTRLTVV.

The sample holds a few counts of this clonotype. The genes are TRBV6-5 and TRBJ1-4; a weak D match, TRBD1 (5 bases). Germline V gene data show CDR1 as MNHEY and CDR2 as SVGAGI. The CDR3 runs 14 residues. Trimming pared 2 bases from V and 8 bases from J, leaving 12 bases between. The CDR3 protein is CASSYGQGWEKLFF. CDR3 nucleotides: TGTGCCAGCAGTTACGGTCAGGGTTGGGAAAAACTGTTTTTT.

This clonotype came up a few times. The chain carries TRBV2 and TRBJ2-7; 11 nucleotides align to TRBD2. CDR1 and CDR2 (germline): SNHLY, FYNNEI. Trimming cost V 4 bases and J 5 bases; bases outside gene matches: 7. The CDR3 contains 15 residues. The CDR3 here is CASSGALAGADEQYF. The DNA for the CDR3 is TGTGCCAGCAGTGGGGCACTAGCGGGGGCAGACGAGCAGTACTTC.

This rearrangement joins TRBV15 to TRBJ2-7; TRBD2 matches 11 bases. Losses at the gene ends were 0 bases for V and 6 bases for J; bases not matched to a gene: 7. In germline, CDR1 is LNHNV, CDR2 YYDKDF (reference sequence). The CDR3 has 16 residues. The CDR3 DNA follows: TGTGCCACCAGCAGAGATCGGCGGCTAGCGGGAGGCGAGCAGTACTTC. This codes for CATSRDRRLAGGEQYF.

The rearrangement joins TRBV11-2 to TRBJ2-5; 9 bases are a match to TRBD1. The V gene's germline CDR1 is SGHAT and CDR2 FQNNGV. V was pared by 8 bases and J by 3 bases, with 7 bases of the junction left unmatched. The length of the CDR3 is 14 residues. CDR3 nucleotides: TGTGCCAGCCGGAACCGGGACAGGGAAGAGACCCAGTACTTC. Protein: CASRNRDREETQYF.

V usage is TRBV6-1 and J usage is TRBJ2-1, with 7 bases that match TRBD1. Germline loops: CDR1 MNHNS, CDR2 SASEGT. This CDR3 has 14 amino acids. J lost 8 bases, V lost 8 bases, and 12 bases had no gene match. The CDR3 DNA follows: TGTGCCAGCCGGACGACAGGGTTCGTCGATGAGCAGTTCTTC. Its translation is CASRTTGFVDEQFF.

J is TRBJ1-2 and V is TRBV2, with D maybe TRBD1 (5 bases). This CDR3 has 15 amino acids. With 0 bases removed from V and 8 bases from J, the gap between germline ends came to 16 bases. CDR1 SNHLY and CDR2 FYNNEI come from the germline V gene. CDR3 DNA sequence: TGTGCCAGCAGTGAAGCGCTTAGGGGCCCGGGCGGCTACACCTTC. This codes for CASSEALRGPGGYTF.

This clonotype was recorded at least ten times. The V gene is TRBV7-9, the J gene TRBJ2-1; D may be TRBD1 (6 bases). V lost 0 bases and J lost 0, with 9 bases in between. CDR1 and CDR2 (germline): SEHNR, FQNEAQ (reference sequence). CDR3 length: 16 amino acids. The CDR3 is CASSLAGHSSYNEQFF. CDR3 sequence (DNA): TGTGCCAGCAGCTTAGCGGGACATAGCTCCTACAATGAGCAGTTCTTC.

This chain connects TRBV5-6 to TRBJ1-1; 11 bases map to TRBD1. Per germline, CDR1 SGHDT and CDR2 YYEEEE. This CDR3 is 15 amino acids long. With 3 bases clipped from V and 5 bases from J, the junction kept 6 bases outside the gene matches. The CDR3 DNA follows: TGTGCCAGCAGCTCTGGGACAGGGGGGTGGACTGAAGCTTTCTTT. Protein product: CASSSGTGGWTEAFF.